A selection of T cell receptor beta chains follows, all from one sample in a study of T-cell reconstitution after alpha-beta-depleted transplantation in children. Using its own MiXCR run on the PCR reads, TCRdb lists one record per CDR3 protein. The sample gives fewer than 700,000 distinct CDR3 sequences, roughly 13% of which show up once; about 2.2% is in the top ten. The source material was PBMCs, mostly from graft donor cells, sampled 360 days after TCRalphabeta/CD19-depleted stem cell transplant. These receptors were taken from a male patient between 10 and 17 years old who had a stem cell transplant for acute myeloid leukemia, so the T cells may come from the graft donor. Each CDR3 is given with its conserved first and last residue. A D gene is named only where the DNA matches it firmly. Where a row states a size, it is once, few, many or the class of an expanded clone; other rows omit it.

j_call d_call clone_size v_call cdr3_nt cdr3_aa
TRBJ2-7 NA few TRBV12-3/TRBV12-4 TGTGCCAGCAGGACGGGACCCACCTACGAGCAGTACTTC CASRTGPTYEQYF
TRBJ2-7 NA many TRBV5-1 TGCGCCAGCAGCTTGCACAGAGCCTACGAGCAGTACTTC CASSLHRAYEQYF
TRBJ2-1 NA NA TRBV20-1 TGCAGTGCCACACAGGGATTCGGTAATGAGCAGTTCTTC CSATQGFGNEQFF
TRBJ2-7 NA NA TRBV20-1 TGCAGTGTCCAAAGCTTCGGACAGACTTACGAGCAGTACTTC CSVQSFGQTYEQYF
TRBJ2-2 TRBD2 NA TRBV4-2 TGTGCCAGCAGCCAAGATGACCTAGCGGGAGGTGGGGGAACCGGGGAGCTGTTTTTT CASSQDDLAGGGGTGELFF
TRBJ2-1 TRBD2 many TRBV27 TGTGCCAGCAGTTTAGACGCAACGGGACTAGCGGTAAGCTCCTACAATGAGCAGTTCTTC CASSLDATGLAVSSYNEQFF
TRBJ2-2 TRBD2 many TRBV24-1 TGTGCCACCAGGCAGGGAGGGAAGAACACCGGGGAGCTGTTTTTT CATRQGGKNTGELFF
TRBJ2-7 NA NA TRBV7-9 TGTGCCAGCAGCTTAGCCGGCAGGGTGAACGAGCAGTACTTC CASSLAGRVNEQYF
TRBJ2-1 NA NA TRBV4-3 TGCGCCAGCAGCCGGTTCCCAGGGGGGGAGAGGTACAATGAGCAGTTCTTC CASSRFPGGERYNEQFF
TRBJ2-1 NA few TRBV7-3 TGTGCCAGCAGTTTAGGAAGGACTGCTGCGAAGTCCTACAATGAGCAGTTCTTC CASSLGRTAAKSYNEQFF
TRBJ2-1 NA NA TRBV11-1 TGTGCCAGCAGCGTTACACACAATGAGCAGTTCTTC CASSVTHNEQFF
TRBJ2-2 NA few TRBV27 TGTGCCAGCAGTCCCGGAGACGGACACACCGGGGAGCTGTTTTTT CASSPGDGHTGELFF
TRBJ2-7 TRBD2 few TRBV27 TGTGCCAGCAGTTCCATAGCGGGGTACTACGAGCAGTACTTC CASSSIAGYYEQYF
TRBJ2-7 NA few TRBV20-1 TGCAGTGCTAGGCTCATTTTAGGGGGCTCCTACGAGCAGTACTTC CSARLILGGSYEQYF
TRBJ2-2 NA few TRBV13 TGTGCCAGCCAATCTGGGGGTGGGGCTCCGAACACCGGGGAGCTGTTTTTT CASQSGGGAPNTGELFF
TRBJ2-1 NA many TRBV23-1 TGCGCCAGCAATCGCGGGAATGAGCAGTTCTTC CASNRGNEQFF
TRBJ2-5 NA many TRBV6-2/TRBV6-3 TGTGCCAGCAGTTACCTACCAGGAGAGACCCAGTACTTC CASSYLPGETQYF
TRBJ1-5 NA few TRBV28 TGTGCCAGCAGTTTTATCAGGGGTGATAGAGGTGGCAATCAGCCCCAGCATTTT CASSFIRGDRGGNQPQHF
TRBJ2-5 NA few TRBV20-1 TGCAGTGCTAGAGGGGTGGACCAAGAGACCCAGTACTTC CSARGVDQETQYF
TRBJ2-7 TRBD1 NA TRBV20-1 TGCAGTGGTTGGGGGACAGGCAGCTCCTACGAGCAGTACTTC CSGWGTGSSYEQYF
TRBJ2-3 TRBD1 NA TRBV4-3 TGCGCCAGACCCAGGGGGCACGGCACAGATACGCAGTATTTT CARPRGHGTDTQYF
TRBJ1-3 NA NA TRBV27 TGTGCCAGCAGTCCAGGCCGGTCCTCGGGTTCTGGAAACACCATATATTTT CASSPGRSSGSGNTIYF
TRBJ2-1 TRBD2 NA TRBV4-1 TGCGCCAGCAGCCTCTCCCCGCGACTAGCGGGACGATTCTACAATGAGCAGTTCTTC CASSLSPRLAGRFYNEQFF
TRBJ2-5 TRBD1 many TRBV29-1 TGCAGCGTGGCCACAGGGGATCAAGAGACCCAGTACTTC CSVATGDQETQYF
TRBJ1-4 TRBD1 NA TRBV6-5 TGTGCCAGCAGTTACGGGACAGCAACTAATGAAAAACTGTTTTTT CASSYGTATNEKLFF
TRBJ2-1 TRBD2 NA TRBV29-1 TGCAGCGTGCGGGGGGCCAGGAATGAGCAGTTCTTC CSVRGARNEQFF
TRBJ2-1 NA NA TRBV7-6 TGTGCCAGCAGCTTAGGAGTGTTAGGTAGCACCAATGAGCAGTTCTTC CASSLGVLGSTNEQFF
TRBJ2-3 TRBD2 few TRBV28 TGTGCCAGCAGTTACGGACTAGCGGGAGGGCCTCGCACAGATACGCAGTATTTT CASSYGLAGGPRTDTQYF